These 22 T cell receptor beta chains share one sample of origin, sequenced in a study of chemoradiotherapy in HPV16-positive cancers. Clones were read by immunoSEQ multiplex PCR, and TCRdb kept only the in-frame ones, dropping some. The sample lists 14,000 or so clones, roughly 63% occurring once. This sample was gathered from a patient who underwent chemoradiotherapy. The receptors shown here come from a human donor with HPV-associated anogenital cancer.

The J gene is TRBJ2-2, the V gene TRBV5-1; TRBD2 agrees at 10 bases. The CDR3 has 15 amino acids. CDR1 is SGHRS, CDR2 YFSETQ, per germline. V gave up 4 bases and J gave up 5 bases; unmatched junction bases: 5. The chain's CDR3 is CASSRSGGETGELFF. DNA for the CDR3: TGCGCCAGCAGCCGCAGCGGGGGGGAGACCGGGGAGCTGTTTTTT.

The V gene is TRBV2, the J gene TRBJ1-1; the D is unclear. Germline lookup yields CDR1 SNHLY and CDR2 FYNNEI. V gave up 2 bases and J gave up 1 base, with 11 bases separating them. The CDR3 has 15 amino acids. The CDR3 bases are TGTGCCAGCAGTGAAATATGGACCACGAACACTGAAGCTTTCTTT. Translated: CASSEIWTTNTEAFF.

The J gene is TRBJ2-7, the V gene TRBV5-4; D call uncertain. CDR1 and CDR2 (germline): SGHNT, YYREEE (reference sequence). With 0 bases removed from V and 2 bases from J, the gap between germline ends came to 9 bases. CDR3 length: 14 residues. The CDR3 DNA is TGTGCCAGCAGCTTGGCCGAAGGAGCCTACGAGCAGTACTTC. This translates into CASSLAEGAYEQYF.

This clone has a single count. The CDR3 sequence is CASSLDLNTEAFF. In nucleotides, the CDR3 is TGTGCCAGCAGCTTAGATCTGAACACTGAAGCTTTCTTT. The genes are TRBV7-2 and TRBJ1-1, with D hard to call. This CDR3 is 13 amino acids long. V lost 1 base, J lost 0 bases, and 3 bases lay in between. Germline V lookup: CDR1 SGHTA, CDR2 FQGNSA.

This chain uses TRBV7-9 with TRBJ2-1; 13 nucleotides line up with TRBD2. The CDR3 extends over 17 amino acids. With 4 bases clipped from V and 5 bases from J, the junction kept 8 bases outside the gene matches. The germline V gene encodes CDR1 SEHNR and CDR2 FQNEAQ (reference sequence). The CDR3 protein is CASSSLAGGPGDNEQFF. The CDR3 DNA reads TGTGCCAGCAGCTCACTAGCGGGGGGGCCGGGCGACAATGAGCAGTTCTTC.

The chain carries TRBV7-2 and TRBJ2-3, with TRBD2 identical over 9 bases. Germline V gene lookup returns CDR1 SGHTA and CDR2 FQGNSA. There are 16 residues in the CDR3. J gave up 2 bases and V 4 bases, and 7 bases lay outside the gene matches. CDR3 DNA: TGTGCCAGCAGCTCTACGACTAGCGGATCCACAGATACGCAGTATTTT. It codes for CASSSTTSGSTDTQYF.

The chain carries TRBV5-5 and TRBJ2-7, with 7 bases matching TRBD1. The ends lost 5 bases at V and 1 base at J; junction bases unmatched: 6. Per the germline V gene, CDR1 is SGHKS and CDR2 is YYEKEE (reference sequence). This CDR3 spans 14 amino acids. CDR3 loop: CASSWNRGSYEQYF. In nucleotides, the CDR3 is TGTGCCAGCAGTTGGAACAGGGGATCCTACGAGCAGTACTTC. The full variable domain, in which reference TRBV5-5 and TRBJ2-7 provide the parts outside the CDR3, is DAGVTQSPTHLIKTRGQQVTLRCSPISGHKSVSWYQQVLGQGPQFIFQYYEKEERGRGNFPDRFSARQFPNYSSELNVNALLLGDSALYLCASSWNRGSYEQYFGPGTRLTVT.

J is TRBJ2-5 and V is TRBV5-1; 8 bases fit TRBD1. CDR3 size: 15 residues. The V gene end was trimmed by 0 bases and the J gene end by 1 base; junction bases not matched to a gene: 2. Germline CDR1 reads SGHRS; CDR2 reads YFSETQ. The CDR3 here is CASSLGTGTQETQYF. DNA of the CDR3: TGCGCCAGCAGCTTGGGGACAGGGACCCAAGAGACCCAGTACTTC.

This clone appeared a few times. The chain uses TRBV13 and TRBJ1-1, with a tentative D call TRBD1 (5 bases). The V and J ends lost 4 bases and 2 bases respectively, with 14 bases between them. Germline loops: CDR1 PRHDT, CDR2 FYEKMQ (reference sequence). The CDR3 has 15 amino acids. The CDR3, as DNA: TGTGCCAGCAGCTCCACAGGTTCCACAAACACTGAAGCTTTCTTT. Translating gives CASSSTGSTNTEAFF.

V is TRBV6-6 and J is TRBJ1-2, with 10 bases that match TRBD1. V dropped 6 bases and J dropped 2; count of bases not matched to a gene: 3. There are 14 residues in the CDR3. Germline V lookup: CDR1 MNHNY, CDR2 SVGAGI (reference sequence). CDR3 amino acids: CASRSGQGNYGYTF. The DNA of the CDR3 is TGTGCCAGCAGGTCGGGACAGGGGAACTATGGCTACACCTTC.

The gene calls are TRBV19 and TRBJ1-4; TRBD1 might be the D (6 bases). The V gene's germline CDR1 is LNHDA and CDR2 SQIVND (reference sequence). The CDR3 totals 15 residues. Trimming took 3 bases from V and 4 from J, leaving 12 bases between them. The CDR3 DNA reads TGTGCCAGTAGTATTGTCAGGGGCGTTAATGAAAAACTGTTTTTT. Translation: CASSIVRGVNEKLFF.

The chain joins TRBV5-4 to TRBJ1-2, with D unclear. V lost 3 bases, J lost 4 bases, and 7 bases lay in between. This CDR3 spans 12 amino acids. The germline gives CDR1 SGHNT, CDR2 YYREEE (reference sequence). The CDR3, as DNA: TGTGCCAGCAGCTCTACAGCCTATGGCTACACCTTC. It codes for CASSSTAYGYTF.

The V call is TRBV6-1, the J call TRBJ1-2; 9 bases match TRBD1. This CDR3 spans 17 amino acids. The germline gives CDR1 MNHNS, CDR2 SASEGT. V lost 1 base and J lost 6; bases outside the gene matches: 12. As DNA, the CDR3 is TGTGCCAGCAGTGAAGGGAACAGGGGGCGATTGACCCATGGCTACACCTTC. Protein: CASSEGNRGRLTHGYTF.

The CDR3 loop reads CASVGNNWQYF. The CDR3, as DNA: TGTGCCAGTGTGGGCAATAACTGGCAGTACTTC. The chain carries TRBV2 and TRBJ2-7; D uncertain. Germline V CDR1 and CDR2: SNHLY, FYNNEI. The V and J ends lost 9 bases and 9 bases respectively, with 15 bases between them. The CDR3 covers 11 residues.

The chain is built from TRBV30 and TRBJ1-2, with a possible D match to TRBD1 (6 bases). Germline CDR1 and CDR2: GTSNPN and SVGIG (reference sequence). The V end was cut by 0 bases, the J end by 4 bases, with 15 bases between. The CDR3 loop spans 15 amino acids. CDR3 sequence reads: CAWSVRTVRTYGYTF. The CDR3, as DNA: TGTGCCTGGAGTGTAAGGACAGTCAGAACCTATGGCTACACCTTC.

In this sample, this clone is medium-sized. The chain combines TRBV5-1 with TRBJ2-5; 12 nucleotides align to TRBD2. V dropped 4 bases and J dropped 4; count of bases not matched to a gene: 5. Germline V lookup: CDR1 SGHRS, CDR2 YFSETQ. This CDR3 region has 15 residues. The CDR3 coding sequence is TGCGCCAGCAGCCCTAGCGGGGGGGCGGGAGAGACCCAGTACTTC. Its translation: CASSPSGGAGETQYF.

V is TRBV30 and J is TRBJ1-2, with D unclear. Per germline, CDR1 GTSNPN and CDR2 SVGIG (reference sequence). The ends were cut back, 2 bases at V and 3 bases at J, with 13 bases in the middle. The length of the CDR3 is 14 residues. The CDR3 bases are TGTGCCTGGAGTAGGGATGTACGAGACTATGGCTACACCTTC. This gives the protein CAWSRDVRDYGYTF.

The chain employs TRBV6-6 and TRBJ1-4, with unresolved D. Germline-derived CDR1 and CDR2 are MNHNY and SVGAGI (reference sequence). The CDR3 sequence is 11 residues long. V was shortened by 7 bases and J by 4 bases, with 4 bases between the two germline ends. The CDR3 nucleotides read TGTGCCAGCACCGATAATGAAAAACTGTTTTTT. This codes for CASTDNEKLFF.

The table lists this clone with a few counts. The CDR3 loop reads CASSQWGPGELFF. The CDR3, as DNA: TGTGCCAGCAGCCAATGGGGTCCCGGGGAGCTGTTTTTT. The chain carries TRBV5-5 and TRBJ2-2; D is undetermined. CDR3 length equals 13 residues. Germline V gene sequence: CDR1 SGHKS, CDR2 YYEKEE (reference sequence). V lost 4 bases and J lost 6, with 10 bases in between.

This chain joins TRBV7-6 and TRBJ2-7; D not certain. CDR3 length: 15 residues. Germline lookup yields CDR1 SGHVS and CDR2 FNYEAQ. The V and J ends lost 1 base and 6 bases respectively, with 16 bases between them. As DNA, the CDR3 is TGTGCCAGCAGCTTAGAGCCAGGCTTTGGGATCGAGCAGTACTTC. Translated, it gives CASSLEPGFGIEQYF.

This clone has a handful of counts. The chain recombines TRBV4-3 with TRBJ1-6; TRBD1 matches 8 bases. The germline V gene has CDR1 LGHNA and CDR2 YSLEER. The CDR3 covers 14 residues. V shed 5 bases, J shed 9 bases, and the junction held 6 bases outside the gene matches. CDR3 in amino acids: CASSWTGLGSPLHF. DNA of the CDR3: TGCGCCAGCAGCTGGACAGGGCTGGGTTCACCCCTCCACTTT.

V gene TRBV6-5 combines with J gene TRBJ1-1, with no clear D. Germline-derived CDR1 and CDR2 are MNHEY and SVGAGI. This CDR3 has 12 amino acids. Trimming stripped 2 bases from V and 0 bases from J, with 1 base between. CDR3 in amino acids: CASSYLNTEAFF. CDR3 sequence (DNA): TGTGCCAGCAGTTACCTGAACACTGAAGCTTTCTTT.